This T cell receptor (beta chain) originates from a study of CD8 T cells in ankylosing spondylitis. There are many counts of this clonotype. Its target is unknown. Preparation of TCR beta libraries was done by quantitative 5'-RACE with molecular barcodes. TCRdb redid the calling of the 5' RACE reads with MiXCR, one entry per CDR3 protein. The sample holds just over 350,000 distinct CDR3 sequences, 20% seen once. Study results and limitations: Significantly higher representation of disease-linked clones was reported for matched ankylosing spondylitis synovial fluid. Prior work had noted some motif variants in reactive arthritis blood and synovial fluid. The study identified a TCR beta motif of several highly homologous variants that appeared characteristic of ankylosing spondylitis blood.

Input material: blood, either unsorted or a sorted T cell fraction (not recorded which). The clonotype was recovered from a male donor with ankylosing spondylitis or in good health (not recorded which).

The CDR3 sequence is CSALGSGGAYNEQFF. In DNA, the CDR3 is TGCAGCGCGTTGGGTAGCGGGGGGGCCTACAATGAGCAGTTCTTC. This chain joins TRBV29-1 and TRBJ2-1; 11 bases align to TRBD2. The V gene's germline CDR1 is SQVTM and CDR2 ANQGSEA. The CDR3 runs 15 residues. V dropped 7 bases and J dropped 2; count of bases not matched to a gene: 7.